The 15 T cell receptor beta chains in this list originate from one sample, sequenced in a study of blood T cell repertoires in COVID-19. TCRdb keeps only in-frame clones here, not all; method: immunoSEQ multiplex PCR. The sample has around 180,000 clones, 80% to 90% seen once; the top ten hold roughly 20%. Sequences were obtained from peripheral blood. The receptors here all came from a man between 70 and 80 years old with active or convalescent COVID-19.

V usage is TRBV9 and J usage is TRBJ2-1; the D gene is possibly TRBD1 (5 bases). Trimming removed 0 bases from V and 12 bases from J, with 16 bases in between. Looked up from germline, CDR1 is SGDLS and CDR2 is YYNGEE. There are 14 residues in the CDR3. The CDR3 loop is CASSVEWKVQGQFF. The CDR3 DNA sequence: TGTGCCAGCAGCGTAGAATGGAAAGTCCAGGGGCAGTTCTTC. Combining the CDR3 with reference TRBV9 and TRBJ2-1 gives the whole variable domain DSGVTQTPKHLITATGQRVTLRCSPRSGDLSVYWYQQSLDQGLQFLIQYYNGEERAKGNILERFSAQQFPDLHSELNLSSLELGDSALYFCASSVEWKVQGQFFGPGTRLTVL.

The chain employs TRBV18 and TRBJ2-7, with TRBD1 matching 7 bases. Per germline, CDR1 KGHSH and CDR2 LQKENI. V dropped 5 bases and J dropped 3; count of bases not matched to a gene: 4. CDR3 size: 13 residues. The CDR3 loop reads CASSSRDSYEQYF. The CDR3 DNA is TGTGCCAGCTCATCCCGGGACAGCTACGAGCAGTACTTC.

This rearrangement joins TRBV11-2 to TRBJ2-7, with TRBD2 identical over 8 bases. Trimming at V came to 5 bases and at J to 2 bases, leaving 8 bases not matched to a gene. The CDR3 is 15 residues long. CDR1 and CDR2 from the germline V gene are SGHAT and FQNNGV. CDR3 nucleotide sequence: TGTGCCAGCAGCCTCACTAGCGGAGACGCCTACGAGCAGTACTTC. Amino acid sequence: CASSLTSGDAYEQYF.

This chain joins TRBV7-9 and TRBJ1-5; D perhaps matches TRBD1 (6 bases). The CDR3 consists of 13 residues. V lost 6 bases and J lost 8, with 14 bases in between. Germline-derived CDR1 and CDR2 are SEHNR and FQNEAQ (reference sequence). In DNA form, the CDR3 reads TGTGCCAGCAGTCCGGACAGCGCCAAGCCCCAGCATTTT. This gives the protein CASSPDSAKPQHF.

V gene TRBV24-1 combines with J gene TRBJ2-1, with 13 bases fitting TRBD2. Germline trimming cut 3 bases from V and 6 bases from J; bases unmatched to any gene: 10. Per germline, CDR1 KGHDR and CDR2 SFDVKD. The CDR3 length is 18 residues. For the CDR3, the DNA is TGTGCCACCAGTGATGACTCGGGACTAGCGGGGAGGGCCAATGAGCAGTTCTTC. Translated, it gives CATSDDSGLAGRANEQFF.

This clone occurred a few times. This chain connects TRBV25-1 to TRBJ1-1; a weak D match, TRBD1 (5 bases). Germline CDR1 and CDR2: MGHDK and SYGVNS. Trimming took off 7 bases at V and 3 bases at J, with 12 bases between the two ends. The CDR3 extends over 13 amino acids. In DNA form, the CDR3 reads TGTGCCAGCACCCGAACAGGAGACACTGAAGCTTTCTTT. It encodes CASTRTGDTEAFF.

V usage is TRBV28 and J usage is TRBJ2-2; 8 nucleotides line up with TRBD1. CDR3 length: 15 residues. With 5 bases clipped from V and 7 bases from J, the junction kept 9 bases outside the gene matches. CDR1 is MDHEN, CDR2 SYDVKM, per germline. The CDR3 sequence: CASSTRTGRSGELFF. For the CDR3, the DNA is TGTGCCAGCAGTACCCGGACAGGGCGGAGCGGGGAGCTGTTTTTT.

This clone has just one count. The chain couples TRBV2 to TRBJ1-2; the D gene is possibly TRBD1 (6 bases). This CDR3 region has 14 residues. The V gene lost 7 bases and the J gene lost 2 bases, with 14 bases spanning the gap. Germline V gene lookup returns CDR1 SNHLY and CDR2 FYNNEI. The CDR3: CASKYSTGNYGYTF. The CDR3 region has the DNA TGTGCCAGCAAGTATTCTACAGGGAACTATGGCTACACCTTC.

V usage is TRBV19 and J usage is TRBJ2-7; TRBD2 might be the D (6 bases). This CDR3 is built from 14 residues. In germline, CDR1 is LNHDA, CDR2 SQIVND (reference sequence). Trimming stripped 6 bases from V and 4 bases from J, with 16 bases between. The CDR3 loop is CASSPGDPIYEQYF. In nucleotides, the CDR3 is TGTGCCAGTAGCCCGGGGGACCCAATATACGAGCAGTACTTC.

CDR3 sequence: CASSPGAAGANVLTF. CDR3 coding DNA: TGTGCCAGCTCACCGGGGGCGGCTGGGGCCAACGTCCTGACTTTC. The J gene is TRBJ2-6, the V gene TRBV18, with D possibly being TRBD1 (6 bases). The CDR3 runs to 15 residues. Trimming left V 3 bases short and J 2 bases short, with 8 bases between. Germline V lookup: CDR1 KGHSH, CDR2 LQKENI.

This clone has a handful of counts. The CDR3, as DNA: TGTGCCAGTTCCCGGGGTTACACTGAAGCTTTCTTT. It specifies CASSRGYTEAFF. The chain has TRBV19 and TRBJ1-1; D remains unclear. V gave up 8 bases and J gave up 3 bases, with 10 bases separating them. The CDR3 has 12 residues. Germline values: CDR1 LNHDA, CDR2 SQIVND (reference sequence).

CDR3 DNA sequence: TGTGCCAGCTCACTATCGGGACAGGGTAGGGATGAGCAGTTCTTC. Protein product: CASSLSGQGRDEQFF. The chain is built from TRBV18 and TRBJ2-1; 9 bases line up with TRBD1. V dropped 4 bases and J dropped 8; count of bases not matched to a gene: 9. Germline V gene sequence: CDR1 KGHSH, CDR2 LQKENI. The CDR3 spans 15 residues.

This clone was counted only a few times. The chain has TRBV25-1 and TRBJ2-1; 8 nucleotides match TRBD2. Germline trimming cut 1 base from V and 0 bases from J; bases unmatched to any gene: 2. This CDR3 spans 16 amino acids. CDR1 is MGHDK, CDR2 SYGVNS, per germline. The CDR3 nucleotides are TGTGCCAGCAGTGAATTCGCGGGAGGCTCCTACAATGAGCAGTTCTTC. Amino acid sequence: CASSEFAGGSYNEQFF.

The V call is TRBV5-5, the J call TRBJ1-1, with 9 bases identical to TRBD1. CDR1 and CDR2 (germline): SGHKS, YYEKEE (reference sequence). This CDR3 is 14 amino acids long. Losses at the gene ends were 4 bases for V and 4 bases for J; bases not matched to a gene: 5. The CDR3 loop is CASSLQGASTEAFF. The DNA for the CDR3 is TGTGCCAGCAGCCTACAGGGGGCAAGCACTGAAGCTTTCTTT.

The chain uses TRBV28 and TRBJ2-5; the D is unclear. This CDR3 has 12 amino acids. Trimming removed 7 bases at V and 4 bases at J, with 10 bases between. The V gene's germline CDR1 is MDHEN and CDR2 SYDVKM. In DNA form, the CDR3 reads TGTGCCAGCAATATGAGGAGAGAGACCCAGTACTTC. Translation: CASNMRRETQYF.